This T cell receptor beta chain was recovered during a study of blood T cell repertoires in COVID-19. The V and J ends lost 0 bases and 8 bases respectively, with 5 bases between them. Germline CDR1 LNHNV, CDR2 YYDKDF (reference sequence). The CDR3 is made up of 13 amino acids. Some clones are missing from TCRdb's copy, which holds only in-frame ones; the method was immunoSEQ multiplex PCR. The sample consists of 350,000 or so clones, 88% of them appearing once. Sequencing was performed on peripheral blood. This receptor was obtained from a woman in her thirties with COVID-19, enrolled during active disease. V usage is TRBV15 and J usage is TRBJ1-6; D unresolved. The CDR3 loop is CATSRDRYSPLHF. CDR3 sequence (DNA): TGTGCCACCAGCAGAGATCGTTATTCACCCCTCCACTTT.